Following are 25 T cell receptor beta chains from one sample sequenced in a study of Ad26.COV2.S vaccination and SARS-CoV-2 variants. Generated by immunoSEQ multiplex PCR, the TCRdb table keeps only in-frame clones and is missing some. The sample includes roughly 420,000 clones, roughly 90% of them seen just once. Treatment here: roughly 20 received Ad26.COV2.S at low or high dose, single or two shots; about five received placebo; per-sample allocation not given. It was on day 63 after the first vaccine or placebo injection that samples were taken. The starting material was peripheral blood, obtained in a trial of Ad26.COV2.S vaccine versus placebo. The receptors originated from a person between 18 and 59 years old who received the Ad26.COV2.S COVID-19 vaccine or a placebo.

The V gene is TRBV10-3, the J gene TRBJ2-3, with D hard to call. The V end lost 6 bases, the J end lost 0 bases, and 13 bases lay between the germline ends. The germline gives CDR1 ENHRY, CDR2 SYGVKD. The CDR3 loop spans 15 amino acids. The CDR3, as DNA: TGTGCCATCAGATCTTCCTTTCCAAGCACAGATACGCAGTATTTT. Encoded protein: CAIRSSFPSTDTQYF.

The rearrangement links TRBV28 to TRBJ1-1; 7 nucleotides align to TRBD1. The CDR3 is 14 amino acids. J lost 6 bases, V lost 8 bases, and 12 bases had no gene match. Looked up from germline, CDR1 is MDHEN and CDR2 is SYDVKM. The CDR3 loop reads CASSVRDSVPEAFF. The CDR3 DNA reads as TGTGCCAGCTCCGTGCGGGACAGCGTCCCTGAAGCTTTCTTT.

The chain combines TRBV5-6 with TRBJ2-2, with TRBD1 matching 9 bases. The CDR3 contains 15 residues. V shed 4 bases and J 4 bases; nucleotides not matched to a gene: 5. Germline CDR1 and CDR2: SGHDT and YYEEEE. The DNA for the CDR3 is TGTGCCAGCAGCCGGACAGGGGTGTTCACCGGGGAGCTGTTTTTT. Protein: CASSRTGVFTGELFF.

The chain has TRBV5-5 and TRBJ2-3; perhaps TRBD1 as D (6 bases). Germline CDR1 is SGHKS and CDR2 is YYEKEE (reference sequence). The CDR3 totals 15 residues. The V and J ends lost 4 bases and 2 bases respectively, with 14 bases between them. CDR3 amino acids: CASSATGHHTDTQYF. In nucleotides, the CDR3 is TGTGCCAGCAGCGCAACGGGACACCACACAGATACGCAGTATTTT.

Only one count was recorded for this clone. The chain recombines TRBV7-6 with TRBJ2-7, with D possibly TRBD1 on 6 matching bases. With 5 bases removed from V and 2 bases from J, the gap between germline ends came to 10 bases. The CDR3 is 13 residues long. Germline V CDR1 and CDR2: SGHVS, FNYEAQ. CDR3 protein: CASSPRGPYEQYF. CDR3 nucleotides: TGTGCCAGCAGCCCCAGGGGCCCCTACGAGCAGTACTTC.

The rearrangement joins TRBV5-4 to TRBJ2-7; 10 bases are a match to TRBD2. This CDR3 contains 15 residues. Germline loops: CDR1 SGHNT, CDR2 YYREEE (reference sequence). Germline trimming cut 5 bases from V and 4 bases from J; bases unmatched to any gene: 9. This chain's CDR3 is CASSRQRGGQYEQYF. CDR3 bases: TGTGCCAGCAGTCGACAGCGGGGGGGTCAATACGAGCAGTACTTC. The whole variable domain, remainder taken from reference TRBV5-4 and TRBJ2-7, is ETGVTQSPTHLIKTRGQQVTLRCSSQSGHNTVSWYQQALGQGPQFIFQYYREEENGRGNFPPRFSGLQFPNYSSELNVNALELDDSALYLCASSRQRGGQYEQYFGPGTRLTVT.

This rearrangement joins TRBV18 to TRBJ2-1, with a weak D call TRBD2 (6 bases). The V and J ends lost 2 bases and 1 base respectively, with 12 bases between them. This CDR3 is 16 amino acids long. CDR1 is KGHSH and CDR2 is LQKENI in the germline V gene. CDR3 sequence: CASSPALAGSYNEQFF. As DNA, the CDR3 is TGTGCCAGCTCACCAGCACTAGCAGGATCCTACAATGAGCAGTTCTTC.

Points on this clone: Other DNA sequences within the sample encode an identical CDR3. The V gene is TRBV28, the J gene TRBJ1-3; 7 bases align to TRBD1. Per the germline V gene, CDR1 is MDHEN and CDR2 is SYDVKM. The junction had 6 bases not matched to a gene; V was cut back by 6 bases and J by 4 bases. The CDR3 totals 14 residues. The CDR3 DNA reads TGTGCCAGCAGCCGAACAGGGGTGGGAAACACCATATATTTT. Protein: CASSRTGVGNTIYF.

This chain uses TRBV2 with TRBJ2-1; D is ambiguous. Trimming cost V 3 bases and J 15 bases, with 21 bases left between them. The CDR3 spans 14 residues. CDR1 and CDR2 (germline): SNHLY, FYNNEI. In nucleotides, the CDR3 is TGTGCCAGCAGTGACTTACGGGCCGGGCAGGCACGGTTCTTC. This translates into CASSDLRAGQARFF. The full variable domain, with the rest looked up from reference TRBV2 and TRBJ2-1, is EPEVTQTPSHQVTQMGQEVILRCVPISNHLYFYWYRQILGQKVEFLVSFYNNEISEKSEIFDDQFSVERPDGSNFTLKIRSTKLEDSAMYFCASSDLRAGQARFFGPGTRLTVL.

Regarding this clone: The junction differs from germline at one of its ends, possibly a read error. The J gene is TRBJ2-7, the V gene TRBV4-1; D may correspond to TRBD1 or TRBD2 (5 bases each). There are 14 residues in the CDR3. CDR1 is MGHRA, CDR2 YSYEKL, per germline. CDR3 sequence (DNA): TGCGCCAGCAGCCAACAGGGAGTCGATTCCAGTCCCAATTTC. Translating it yields CASSQQGVDSSPNF.

V is TRBV7-3 and J is TRBJ2-7; TRBD1 agrees at 8 bases. The germline CDR1 and CDR2 sequences are SGHTA and FQGTGA. The junction had 4 bases not matched to a gene; V was cut back by 5 bases and J by 7 bases. The CDR3 runs to 12 residues. CDR3 amino acids: CASSGQGGEQYF. The CDR3 DNA sequence: TGTGCCAGCAGCGGACAGGGTGGTGAGCAGTACTTC.

This clone occurred once. The rearrangement links TRBV21-1 to TRBJ2-1; TRBD1, the table's D call, lacks a check against the DNA. TRBV21-1 is tagged as a pseudogene. The CDR3 covers 14 residues. CDR3 nucleotides: TGTGCCAGCAGCCCCATCAGGGAAGCTGGGGAGCAGTTCTTC. As protein: CASSPIREAGEQFF.

The count of this clone is one. The chain combines TRBV28 with TRBJ2-1; 12 bases fit TRBD2. V shed 3 bases, J shed 7 bases, and the junction held 13 bases outside the gene matches. The CDR3 loop spans 18 amino acids. CDR1 is MDHEN and CDR2 is SYDVKM in the germline V gene. The CDR3: CASSFQTPASGGGNEQFF. DNA for the CDR3: TGTGCCAGCAGTTTTCAAACTCCCGCTAGCGGGGGGGGAAATGAGCAGTTCTTC.

This rearrangement joins TRBV11-2 to TRBJ1-6; no firm D call. CDR1 and CDR2 (germline): SGHAT, FQNNGV. CDR3 length: 15 residues. V gave up 2 bases and J gave up 7 bases, with 12 bases separating them. The CDR3 reads CASSLTALHNSPLHF. The CDR3 DNA follows: TGTGCCAGCAGCTTAACGGCTCTGCACAATTCACCCCTCCACTTT.

The V and J genes are TRBV19 and TRBJ2-3; 9 bases align to TRBD2. CDR3 size: 18 residues. CDR1 and CDR2 from the germline V gene are LNHDA and SQIVND (reference sequence). Trimming at V came to 7 bases and at J to 3 bases, leaving 17 bases not matched to a gene. CDR3 DNA sequence: TGTGCCAGTACCCATAGGTGGGAAGCGGGGGGCAGGACAGATACGCAGTATTTT. Protein product: CASTHRWEAGGRTDTQYF.

V is TRBV27 and J is TRBJ2-3; D uncertain. The germline gives CDR1 MNHEY, CDR2 SMNVEV (reference sequence). Trimming took 2 bases from V and 0 from J, leaving 6 bases between them. The CDR3 is 14 amino acids. The CDR3 loop is CASSLPDSTDTQYF. In DNA form, the CDR3 reads TGTGCCAGCAGTTTACCGGACAGCACAGATACGCAGTATTTT.

This chain connects TRBV9 to TRBJ2-7, with 7 nucleotides matching TRBD2. Germline V CDR1 and CDR2: SGDLS, YYNGEE. The V gene end was trimmed by 3 bases and the J gene end by 2 bases; junction bases not matched to a gene: 8. The CDR3 spans 15 residues. CDR3: CASSGREGSTYEQYF. The CDR3 DNA follows: TGTGCCAGCAGCGGGAGGGAGGGGTCCACCTACGAGCAGTACTTC.

The chain has TRBV3-1 (or the pseudogene TRBV3-2) and TRBJ2-2; 9 positions match TRBD2. V trimming: 1 base; J trimming: 0 bases; junction bases outside the gene matches: 0. CDR3 length: 16 amino acids. Looked up from germline, CDR1 is LGHDT and CDR2 is YNNKEL (reference sequence). This chain's CDR3 is CASSQVAGANTGELFF. DNA of the CDR3: TGTGCCAGCAGCCAAGTAGCGGGGGCGAACACCGGGGAGCTGTTTTTT.

The chain has TRBV28 and TRBJ2-6; 7 bases are a match to TRBD1. The CDR3 consists of 14 residues. J was trimmed by 4 bases and V by 6 bases; bases with no gene match: 3. Germline V lookup: CDR1 MDHEN, CDR2 SYDVKM. The CDR3 bases are TGTGCCAGCAGAACAGGGGTGGGGGCCAACGTCCTGACTTTC. Its translation is CASRTGVGANVLTF.

The chain employs TRBV5-4 and TRBJ1-2; the match to TRBD1 covers 8 bases. This CDR3 is built from 14 residues. The J segment lost 3 bases and the V segment lost 4 bases, leaving 5 bases of the junction unmatched. CDR1 is SGHNT, CDR2 YYREEE, per germline (reference sequence). CDR3 residues: CASSDNRGDYGYTF. The DNA of the CDR3 is TGTGCCAGCAGCGACAACAGGGGGGACTATGGCTACACCTTC.

This CDR3 is CASSNPQGLYEQFF. The CDR3 nucleotides read TGTGCCAGCAGTAACCCTCAGGGGCTCTATGAGCAGTTCTTC. The V and J genes are TRBV28 and TRBJ2-1; D is possibly TRBD1 (6 bases). There are 14 residues in the CDR3. Trimming took 5 bases from V and 8 from J, leaving 16 bases between them. Germline V lookup: CDR1 MDHEN, CDR2 SYDVKM. The full variable domain, its missing parts supplied by reference TRBV28 and TRBJ2-1, is DVKVTQSSRYLVKRTGEKVFLECVQDMDHENMFWYRQDPGLGLRLIYFSYDVKMKEKGDIPEGYSVSREKKERFSLILESASTNQTSMYLCASSNPQGLYEQFFGPGTRLTVL.

The rearrangement joins TRBV13 to TRBJ1-3, with TRBD1 as a possible D gene (6 bases). CDR1 is PRHDT and CDR2 is FYEKMQ in the germline V gene (reference sequence). The V end was cut by 5 bases, the J end by 1 base, with 12 bases between. The CDR3 is made up of 15 amino acids. CDR3: CASSPRGGSGNTIYF. DNA for the CDR3: TGTGCCAGCAGCCCACGAGGGGGATCTGGAAACACCATATATTTT.

Only one count was recorded for this clone. The chain has TRBV27 and TRBJ1-2; D uncertain. The CDR3 sequence is 13 residues long. V was shortened by 3 bases and J by 7 bases, with 12 bases between the two germline ends. The germline gives CDR1 MNHEY, CDR2 SMNVEV (reference sequence). The CDR3 here is CASSLGIGGGYTF. DNA for the CDR3: TGTGCCAGCAGTTTGGGCATAGGCGGTGGCTACACCTTC.

The chain couples TRBV5-1 to TRBJ2-1; 9 bases map to TRBD2. The CDR3 extends over 19 amino acids. The germline V gene encodes CDR1 SGHRS and CDR2 YFSETQ. With 4 bases clipped from V and 3 bases from J, the junction kept 17 bases outside the gene matches. Here the CDR3 reads CASSPIDSLAGELYNEQFF. CDR3 nucleotide sequence: TGCGCCAGCAGCCCCATAGACTCTTTAGCGGGAGAGCTCTACAATGAGCAGTTCTTC.

In DNA form, the CDR3 reads TGCGCCAGCAGCCAAGTCGGAGTAGGGCCTCGGGGAAACATTCAGTACTTC. Protein product: CASSQVGVGPRGNIQYF. The rearrangement links TRBV4-1 to TRBJ2-4, with D maybe TRBD2 (5 bases). Trimming pared 1 base from V and 6 bases from J, leaving 19 bases between. Germline V CDR1 and CDR2: MGHRA, YSYEKL. The CDR3 extends over 17 amino acids.